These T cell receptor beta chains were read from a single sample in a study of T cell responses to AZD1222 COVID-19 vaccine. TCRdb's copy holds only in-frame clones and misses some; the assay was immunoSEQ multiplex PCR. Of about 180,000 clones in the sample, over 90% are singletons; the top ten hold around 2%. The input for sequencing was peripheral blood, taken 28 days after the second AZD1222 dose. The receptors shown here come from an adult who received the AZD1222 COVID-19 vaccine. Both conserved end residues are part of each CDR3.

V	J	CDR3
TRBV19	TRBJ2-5	CASNNPGDQETQYF
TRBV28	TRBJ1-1	CASSLDRKEAFF
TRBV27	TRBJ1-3	CASSLQGPGNTIYF
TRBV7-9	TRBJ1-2	CASSSPQAGYGYTF
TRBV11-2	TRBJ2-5	CASSPMWGASSKETQYF
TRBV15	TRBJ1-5	CATSREGGAGPQHF
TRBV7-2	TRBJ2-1	CASRPGTSVDEQFF
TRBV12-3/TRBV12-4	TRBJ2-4	CASSFDVIQYF
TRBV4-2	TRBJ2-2	CASSQAALDNTGELFF
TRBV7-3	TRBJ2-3	CASSSGGGPDTQYF
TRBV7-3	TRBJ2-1	CASSLAPGTTENEQFF
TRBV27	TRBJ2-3	CASGGGGSDTDTQYF
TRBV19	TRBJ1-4	CASSVTSATNEKLFF
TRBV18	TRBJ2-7	CASSPGTQGEQYF
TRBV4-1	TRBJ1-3	CASSPGQSSGNTIYF
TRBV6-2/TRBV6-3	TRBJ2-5	CASSISGRSQETQYF
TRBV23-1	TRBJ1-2	CASSPLGRGYTF
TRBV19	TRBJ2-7	CASSMPDRGSEQYF
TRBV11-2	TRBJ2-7	CASSYGQVSYEQYF
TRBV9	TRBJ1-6	CASSTRQGGNSPLHF
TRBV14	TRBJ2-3	CASSQKTSKYF
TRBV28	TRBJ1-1	CASKRGQGLFREAFF
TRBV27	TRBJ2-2	CASSPGGGILTGELFF
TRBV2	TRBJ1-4	CASSGTANEKLFF
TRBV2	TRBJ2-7	CASSGDDSYEQYF
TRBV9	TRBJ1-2	CASSPDGDDYGYTF
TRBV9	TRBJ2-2	CASSVTGTSFAGELFF
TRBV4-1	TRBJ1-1	CASSQGGGYRGDRNTEAFF